One and the same sample provided the 25 T cell receptor beta chains below, sequenced in a study of beta chain features in type 1 diabetes. Investigators reverse transcribed all isolated RNA, so they sequenced expressed TCRB transcripts. Libraries were prepared by immunoSEQ multiplex PCR; TCRdb keeps only in-frame clonotypes and omits some of them. Of 900,000 or so clones in the sample, 15% to 20% were seen once. Sequenced: naive CD4+ T cells from blood. The origin of the receptors is a woman aged 18-35 years in good health.

This chain links TRBV4-2 with TRBJ2-5; D is unresolved. V lost 1 base and J 1 base, leaving 7 bases between the germline ends. Germline CDR1 and CDR2: LGHNA and YNFKEQ. The CDR3 consists of 14 residues. The CDR3 bases are TGTGCCAGCAGCCAAGGGTCGGGCCAAGAGACCCAGTACTTC. It yields the protein CASSQGSGQETQYF.

This clone was observed a handful of times. The J gene is TRBJ2-7, the V gene TRBV28, with 7 bases identical to TRBD2. This CDR3 comprises 12 residues. Germline V gene data show CDR1 as MDHEN and CDR2 as SYDVKM. J gave up 10 bases and V 2 bases, and 5 bases lay outside the gene matches. Here the CDR3 reads CASSLGGVFQYF. CDR3 bases: TGTGCCAGCAGTTTAGGGGGGGTTTTTCAGTACTTC.

This clone showed up just a few times. The chain couples TRBV7-6 to TRBJ2-2, with 11 bases identical to TRBD2. Germline CDR1 SGHVS, CDR2 FNYEAQ. The CDR3 is 16 amino acids. Trimming removed 1 base from V and 5 bases from J; junction bases left unmatched: 3. The CDR3 nucleotides are TGTGCCAGCAGCTTAGTAGCGGGAGGGCCGACCGGGGAGCTGTTTTTT. Amino acids: CASSLVAGGPTGELFF. Combining the CDR3 with reference TRBV7-6 and TRBJ2-2 gives the whole variable domain GAGVSQSPRYKVTKRGQDVALRCDPISGHVSLYWYRQALGQGPEFLTYFNYEAQQDKSGLPNDRFSAERPEGSISTLTIQRTEQRDSAMYRCASSLVAGGPTGELFFGEGSRLTVL.

This clone was counted a few times. The gene calls are TRBV11-2 and TRBJ2-3, with D hard to call. V was cut by 5 bases and J by 6 bases, with 12 bases left in between. CDR1 is SGHAT and CDR2 is FQNNGV in the germline V gene. This CDR3 is built from 13 residues. The CDR3 here is CASSQLFGDTQYF. The CDR3 DNA reads TGTGCCAGCAGCCAGTTATTCGGGGATACGCAGTATTTT.

The chain has TRBV27 and TRBJ2-3; perhaps TRBD1 as D (6 bases). CDR1 and CDR2 from the germline V gene are MNHEY and SMNVEV (reference sequence). This CDR3 is built from 15 residues. Trimming took 9 bases from V and 0 from J, leaving 16 bases between them. The CDR3 loop reads CASRLGASSTDTQYF. The CDR3 DNA sequence: TGTGCCAGTCGGCTGGGGGCGTCCAGCACAGATACGCAGTATTTT.

This clone was recorded a few times. This chain links TRBV13 with TRBJ2-7; possible D gene TRBD1, 5 bases. The CDR3 contains 14 residues. CDR1 is PRHDT and CDR2 is FYEKMQ in the germline V gene (reference sequence). V was cut by 3 bases and J by 4 bases, with 13 bases left in between. The CDR3 is CASSFGRVSYEQYF. For the CDR3, the DNA is TGTGCCAGCAGCTTCGGCAGGGTCTCATACGAGCAGTACTTC. The whole variable domain, filled in from reference TRBV13 and TRBJ2-7, reads AAGVIQSPRHLIKEKRETATLKCYPIPRHDTVYWYQQGPGQDPQFLISFYEKMQSDKGSIPDRFSAQQFSDYHSELNMSSLELGDSALYFCASSFGRVSYEQYFGPGTRLTVT.

This sequence joins TRBV15 and TRBJ2-5; 9 bases agree with TRBD2. CDR1 is LNHNV, CDR2 YYDKDF, per germline (reference sequence). This CDR3 contains 17 residues. Trimming removed 5 bases from V and 4 bases from J; junction bases left unmatched: 14. The CDR3 loop is CATSPTDRGRAGETQYF. CDR3 nucleotides: TGTGCCACCAGCCCTACCGATCGCGGGAGGGCCGGAGAGACCCAGTACTTC.

In its sample, this clone was seen a few times. The chain is built from TRBV10-3 and TRBJ2-3; 11 bases are shared with TRBD2. The V segment lost 6 bases and the J segment 3 bases; nucleotides outside the gene matches: 5. This CDR3 region has 15 residues. In germline, CDR1 is ENHRY, CDR2 SYGVKD. The CDR3 sequence: CAIRTSGSNTDTQYF. The CDR3 coding sequence is TGTGCCATCAGAACTAGCGGGAGTAATACAGATACGCAGTATTTT.

The chain uses TRBV10-3 and TRBJ2-2; 9 nucleotides line up with TRBD1. V dropped 6 bases and J dropped 0; count of bases not matched to a gene: 8. The V gene's germline CDR1 is ENHRY and CDR2 SYGVKD. The CDR3 spans 17 residues. The CDR3 DNA sequence: TGTGCCATCAGCGGTTACAGGGGGCACGCGAACACCGGGGAGCTGTTTTTT. It yields the protein CAISGYRGHANTGELFF.

Comments on this clone: The junction departs from the called germline gene at one end, perhaps through a read error. The V and J genes are TRBV15 and TRBJ2-4; D perhaps matches TRBD1 (7 bases). CDR1 and CDR2 from the germline V gene are LNHNV and YYDKDF (reference sequence). The CDR3 is 17 residues long. CDR3 sequence reads: CATSGDPQGGAKNIQYF. CDR3 DNA: TGTGCCACCAGCGGAGATCCCCAGGGGGGTGCCAAAAACATTCAGTACTTC.

This clone has just a few counts. The chain couples TRBV4-2 to TRBJ2-2; D is possibly TRBD2 (6 bases). Trimming left V 4 bases short and J 5 bases short, with 20 bases between. This CDR3 spans 17 amino acids. From germline, CDR1 is LGHNA and CDR2 YNFKEQ. CDR3 sequence: CASSRGVGRGSTGELFF. The CDR3 DNA reads as TGTGCCAGCAGCCGCGGAGTCGGGCGGGGCTCTACCGGGGAGCTGTTTTTT.

In its sample, this clone was seen a few times. V and J are TRBV29-1 and TRBJ1-1; D not certain. The V gene lost 7 bases and the J gene lost 1 base, with 13 bases spanning the gap. The germline gives CDR1 SQVTM, CDR2 ANQGSEA. This CDR3 region has 13 residues. CDR3 protein: CSGGKLTNTEAFF. The CDR3 region has the DNA TGCAGCGGTGGGAAGTTGACGAACACTGAAGCTTTCTTT.

The chain combines TRBV9 with TRBJ1-3; no firm D call. The CDR3 sequence is 14 residues long. V lost 3 bases, J lost 0 bases, and 7 bases lay in between. Germline CDR1 reads SGDLS; CDR2 reads YYNGEE. CDR3 nucleotide sequence: TGTGCCAGCAGCGGATGGGGCTCTGGAAACACCATATATTTT. Protein product: CASSGWGSGNTIYF.

This chain joins TRBV11-2 and TRBJ2-1; TRBD2 might be the D (5 bases). Trimming shortened V by 1 base and J by 6 bases, and 10 bases separated the two germline ends. This CDR3 comprises 14 residues. CDR1 SGHAT and CDR2 FQNNGV come from the germline V gene. CDR3 in amino acids: CASSLVLVGNEQFF. Here the CDR3 DNA reads TGTGCCAGCAGCTTAGTACTAGTCGGCAATGAGCAGTTCTTC. Combining the CDR3 with reference TRBV11-2 and TRBJ2-1 gives the whole variable domain EAGVAQSPRYKIIEKRQSVAFWCNPISGHATLYWYQQILGQGPKLLIQFQNNGVVDDSQLPKDRFSAERLKGVDSTLKIQPAKLEDSAVYLCASSLVLVGNEQFFGPGTRLTVL.

This sequence joins TRBV28 and TRBJ1-5, with D tentatively TRBD1 (5 bases). Germline CDR1 reads MDHEN; CDR2 reads SYDVKM. V lost 6 bases and J lost 4, with 10 bases in between. CDR3 size: 13 residues. The CDR3 here is CASSLQVNQPQHF. The CDR3 DNA sequence: TGTGCCAGCAGCCTACAGGTAAATCAGCCCCAGCATTTT.

The V gene is TRBV7-8, the J gene TRBJ2-7; D tentatively fits TRBD1 or TRBD2 (5 bases each). The V gene's germline CDR1 is SGHVS and CDR2 FQNEAQ. V was cut by 7 bases and J by 6 bases, with 13 bases left in between. This CDR3 region has 12 residues. The CDR3 DNA sequence: TGTGCCAGCATGAGAGGGGTTGGCGAGCAGTACTTC. This gives the protein CASMRGVGEQYF.

This chain connects TRBV18 to TRBJ2-7, with D hard to call. This CDR3 is built from 16 residues. The V end lost 0 bases, the J end lost 3 bases, and 15 bases lay between the germline ends. Germline V gives CDR1 KGHSH, CDR2 LQKENI. The CDR3 reads CASSPPGTSALYEQYF. CDR3 nucleotides: TGTGCCAGCTCACCACCCGGAACGTCGGCCCTCTACGAGCAGTACTTC.

The chain recombines TRBV28 with TRBJ2-7; TRBD2 agrees at 11 bases. Germline CDR1 is MDHEN and CDR2 is SYDVKM. The V gene end was trimmed by 3 bases and the J gene end by 6 bases; junction bases not matched to a gene: 4. CDR3 length: 14 amino acids. The CDR3 region has the DNA TGTGCCAGCAGTTTGCCTAGCGGGAGGCCCGAGCAGTACTTC. Residues: CASSLPSGRPEQYF.

This clone was counted between two and nine times. The chain combines TRBV6-5 with TRBJ1-1; tentatively, D is TRBD1 (5 bases). The germline V gene encodes CDR1 MNHEY and CDR2 SVGAGI. The CDR3 is 13 residues long. V lost 9 bases to trimming and J lost 6 bases, with 17 bases between them. CDR3 nucleotide sequence: TGTGCCAGGGATATCGTGGGGGATCCTGAAGCTTTCTTT. Its protein is CARDIVGDPEAFF.

This clone was found a few times. The CDR3 is CASSTNQGYEQYF. In DNA form, the CDR3 reads TGTGCCAGCAGTACGAACCAGGGCTACGAGCAGTACTTC. The chain combines TRBV28 with TRBJ2-7, with D possibly being TRBD1 (5 bases). Trimming stripped 5 bases from V and 3 bases from J, with 11 bases between. Germline CDR1 is MDHEN and CDR2 is SYDVKM. The CDR3 contains 13 residues.

Written as DNA, the CDR3 is TGTGCCAGCATCTTTACAGGGGGCAATGAGCAGTTCTTC. Translated: CASIFTGGNEQFF. V usage is TRBV28 and J usage is TRBJ2-1; 8 bases align to TRBD1. The germline gives CDR1 MDHEN, CDR2 SYDVKM. With V trimmed by 7 bases and J by 6 bases, 5 bases remained unmatched. This CDR3 has 13 amino acids.

The chain is built from TRBV27 and TRBJ2-5, with 11 bases fitting TRBD2. Trimming cost V 2 bases and J 2 bases; bases outside gene matches: 4. Germline-derived CDR1 and CDR2 are MNHEY and SMNVEV (reference sequence). The CDR3 runs to 16 residues. CDR3 region: CASSLGLAGGQETQYF. CDR3 in DNA: TGTGCCAGCAGTTTAGGACTAGCGGGCGGGCAAGAGACCCAGTACTTC.

The J gene is TRBJ2-5, the V gene TRBV11-2; 11 bases agree with TRBD2. The germline V gene has CDR1 SGHAT and CDR2 FQNNGV. CDR3 size: 17 residues. Losses at the gene ends were 2 bases for V and 4 bases for J; bases not matched to a gene: 9. The CDR3 sequence: CASSLRWSLAGGETQYF. The CDR3 DNA follows: TGTGCCAGCAGCTTAAGGTGGAGCCTAGCGGGAGGAGAGACCCAGTACTTC.

This clone was detected a few times. The genes are TRBV28 and TRBJ2-7; 9 bases fit TRBD1. The CDR3 loop spans 14 amino acids. Germline CDR1 reads MDHEN; CDR2 reads SYDVKM. Trimming at V came to 3 bases and at J to 9 bases, leaving 9 bases not matched to a gene. CDR3 sequence reads: CASSFPGQGSRQYF. In nucleotides, the CDR3 is TGTGCCAGCAGTTTTCCGGGACAGGGAAGTAGGCAGTACTTC. Based on the CDR3 plus reference TRBV28 and TRBJ2-7, the full variable domain is DVKVTQSSRYLVKRTGEKVFLECVQDMDHENMFWYRQDPGLGLRLIYFSYDVKMKEKGDIPEGYSVSREKKERFSLILESASTNQTSMYLCASSFPGQGSRQYFGPGTRLTVT.

This clone was observed a few times. The rearrangement links TRBV28 to TRBJ2-1, with 10 bases aligning to TRBD1. The CDR3 consists of 16 residues. With 7 bases clipped from V and 1 base from J, the junction kept 7 bases outside the gene matches. Germline V gives CDR1 MDHEN, CDR2 SYDVKM. Here the CDR3 reads CASTPLDRGSYNEQFF. The CDR3 DNA sequence: TGTGCCAGCACCCCACTGGACAGGGGGTCCTACAATGAGCAGTTCTTC.